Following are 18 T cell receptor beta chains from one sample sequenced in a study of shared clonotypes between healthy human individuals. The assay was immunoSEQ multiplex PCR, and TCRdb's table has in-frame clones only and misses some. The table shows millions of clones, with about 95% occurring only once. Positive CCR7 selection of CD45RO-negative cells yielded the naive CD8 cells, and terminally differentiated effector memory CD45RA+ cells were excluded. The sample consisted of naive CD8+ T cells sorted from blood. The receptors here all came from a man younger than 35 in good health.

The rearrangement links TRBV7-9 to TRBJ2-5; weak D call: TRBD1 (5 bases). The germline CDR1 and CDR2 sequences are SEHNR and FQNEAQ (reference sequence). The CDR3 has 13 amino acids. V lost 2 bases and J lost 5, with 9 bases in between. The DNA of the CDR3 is TGTGCCAGCAGCTTACAGGGCGCGGAGACCCAGTACTTC. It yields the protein CASSLQGAETQYF.

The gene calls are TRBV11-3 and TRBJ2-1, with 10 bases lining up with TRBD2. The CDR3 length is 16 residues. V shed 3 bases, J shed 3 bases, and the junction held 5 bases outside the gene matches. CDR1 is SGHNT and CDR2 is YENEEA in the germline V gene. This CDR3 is CASSLLIAGGYNEQFF. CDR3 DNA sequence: TGTGCCAGCAGCTTGCTGATAGCGGGGGGCTACAATGAGCAGTTCTTC.

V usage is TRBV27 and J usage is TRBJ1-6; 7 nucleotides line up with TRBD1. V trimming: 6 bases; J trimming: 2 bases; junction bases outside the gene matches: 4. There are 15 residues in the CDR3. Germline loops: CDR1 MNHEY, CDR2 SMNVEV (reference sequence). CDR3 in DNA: TGTGCCAGCAGGGTAGGGACAGCCTATAATTCACCCCTCCACTTT. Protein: CASRVGTAYNSPLHF.

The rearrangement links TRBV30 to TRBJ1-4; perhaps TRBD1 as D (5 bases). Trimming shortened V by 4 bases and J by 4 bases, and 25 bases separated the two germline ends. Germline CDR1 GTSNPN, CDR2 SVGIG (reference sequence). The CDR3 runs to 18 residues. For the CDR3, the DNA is TGTGCCTGGACCGCGGGAGAAGGGGCATCCGCTTATAATGAAAAACTGTTTTTT. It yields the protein CAWTAGEGASAYNEKLFF.

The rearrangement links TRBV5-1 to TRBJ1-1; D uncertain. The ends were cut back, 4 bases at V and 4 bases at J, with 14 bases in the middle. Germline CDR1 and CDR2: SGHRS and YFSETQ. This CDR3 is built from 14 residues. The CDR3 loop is CASSHSPSATEAFF. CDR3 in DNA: TGCGCCAGCAGCCATTCACCGTCTGCCACTGAAGCTTTCTTT.

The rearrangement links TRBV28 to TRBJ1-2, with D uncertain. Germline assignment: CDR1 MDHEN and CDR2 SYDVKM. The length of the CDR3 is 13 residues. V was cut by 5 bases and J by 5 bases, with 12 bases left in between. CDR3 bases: TGTGCCAGCAGTCCCCGCACGACATATGGCTACACCTTC. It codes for CASSPRTTYGYTF.

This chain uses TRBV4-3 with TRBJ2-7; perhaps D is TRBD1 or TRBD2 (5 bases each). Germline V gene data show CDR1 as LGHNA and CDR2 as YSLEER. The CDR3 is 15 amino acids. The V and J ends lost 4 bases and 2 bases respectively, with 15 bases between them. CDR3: CASSPRWDGTYEQYF. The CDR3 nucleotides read TGCGCCAGCAGCCCCCGTTGGGACGGAACCTACGAGCAGTACTTC.

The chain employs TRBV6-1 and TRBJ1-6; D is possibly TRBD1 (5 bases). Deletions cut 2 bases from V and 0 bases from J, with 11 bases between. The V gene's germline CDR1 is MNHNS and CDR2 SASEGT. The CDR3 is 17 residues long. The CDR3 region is CASSERGASSYNSPLHF. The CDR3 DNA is TGTGCCAGCAGTGAAAGGGGCGCCAGCTCCTATAATTCACCCCTCCACTTT.

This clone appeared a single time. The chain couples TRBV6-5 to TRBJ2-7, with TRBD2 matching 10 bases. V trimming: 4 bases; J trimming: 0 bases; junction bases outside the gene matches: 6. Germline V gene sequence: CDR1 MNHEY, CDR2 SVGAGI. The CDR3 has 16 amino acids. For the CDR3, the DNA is TGTGCCAGCAGTTCCCCCCGGACTAGCGGCTCCTACGAGCAGTACTTC. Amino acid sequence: CASSSPRTSGSYEQYF.

The CDR3 spells CASSDRSFQETQYF. The CDR3 DNA sequence: TGTGCCAGCAGTGATAGGAGTTTCCAAGAGACCCAGTACTTC. V and J are TRBV2 and TRBJ2-5; D remains ambiguous. The CDR3 loop spans 14 amino acids. Looked up from germline, CDR1 is SNHLY and CDR2 is FYNNEI. The V end was cut by 3 bases, the J end by 1 base, with 9 bases between.

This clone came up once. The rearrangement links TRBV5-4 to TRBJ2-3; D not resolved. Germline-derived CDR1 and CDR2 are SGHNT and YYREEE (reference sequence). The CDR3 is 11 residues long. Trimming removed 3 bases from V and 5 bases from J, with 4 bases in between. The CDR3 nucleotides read TGTGCCAGCAGCTCTCAAGATACGCAGTATTTT. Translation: CASSSQDTQYF.

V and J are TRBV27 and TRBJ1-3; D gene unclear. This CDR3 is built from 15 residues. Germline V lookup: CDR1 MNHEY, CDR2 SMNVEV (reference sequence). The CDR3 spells CASRPQSTAGNTIYF. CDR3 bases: TGTGCATCACGTCCACAATCTACTGCCGGAAACACCATATATTTT.

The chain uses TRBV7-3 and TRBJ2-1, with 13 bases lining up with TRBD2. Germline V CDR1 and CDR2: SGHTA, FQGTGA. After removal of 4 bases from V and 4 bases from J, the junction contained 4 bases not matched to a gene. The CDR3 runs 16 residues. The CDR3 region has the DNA TGTGCCAGCAGCTCGGGACTAGCGGGGAAATACAATGAGCAGTTCTTC. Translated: CASSSGLAGKYNEQFF.

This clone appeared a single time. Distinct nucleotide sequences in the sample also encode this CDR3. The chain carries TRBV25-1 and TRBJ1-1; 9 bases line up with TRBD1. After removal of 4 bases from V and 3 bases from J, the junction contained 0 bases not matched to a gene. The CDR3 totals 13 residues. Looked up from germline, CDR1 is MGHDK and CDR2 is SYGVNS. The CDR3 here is CASSGTGDTEAFF. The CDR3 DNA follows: TGTGCCAGCAGTGGGACAGGGGACACTGAAGCTTTCTTT.

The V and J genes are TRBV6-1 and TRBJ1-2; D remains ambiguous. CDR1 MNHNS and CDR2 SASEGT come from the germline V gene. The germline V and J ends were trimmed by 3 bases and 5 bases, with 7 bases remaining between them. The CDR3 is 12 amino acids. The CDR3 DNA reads TGTGCCAGCAGTGACGGCTTATATGGCTACACCTTC. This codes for CASSDGLYGYTF.

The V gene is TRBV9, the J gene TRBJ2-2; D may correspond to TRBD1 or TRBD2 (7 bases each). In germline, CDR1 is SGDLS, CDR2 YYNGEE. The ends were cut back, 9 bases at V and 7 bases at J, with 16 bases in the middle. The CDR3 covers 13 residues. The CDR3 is CATSPGGGGELFF. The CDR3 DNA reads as TGTGCCACCTCCCCAGGGGGGGGCGGGGAGCTGTTTTTT.

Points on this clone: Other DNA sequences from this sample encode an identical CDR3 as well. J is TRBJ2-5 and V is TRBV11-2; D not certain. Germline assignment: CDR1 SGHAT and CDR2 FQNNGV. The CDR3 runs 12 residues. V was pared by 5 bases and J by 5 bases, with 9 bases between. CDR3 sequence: CASSLTQETQYF. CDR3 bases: TGTGCCAGCAGCCTTACCCAGGAGACCCAGTACTTC.

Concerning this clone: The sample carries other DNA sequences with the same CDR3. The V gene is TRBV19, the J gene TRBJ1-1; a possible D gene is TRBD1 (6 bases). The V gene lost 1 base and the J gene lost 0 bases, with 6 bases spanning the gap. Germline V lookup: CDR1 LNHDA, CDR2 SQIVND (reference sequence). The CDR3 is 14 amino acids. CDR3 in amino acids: CASSIGTVNTEAFF. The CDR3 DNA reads TGTGCCAGTAGTATAGGGACAGTGAACACTGAAGCTTTCTTT.